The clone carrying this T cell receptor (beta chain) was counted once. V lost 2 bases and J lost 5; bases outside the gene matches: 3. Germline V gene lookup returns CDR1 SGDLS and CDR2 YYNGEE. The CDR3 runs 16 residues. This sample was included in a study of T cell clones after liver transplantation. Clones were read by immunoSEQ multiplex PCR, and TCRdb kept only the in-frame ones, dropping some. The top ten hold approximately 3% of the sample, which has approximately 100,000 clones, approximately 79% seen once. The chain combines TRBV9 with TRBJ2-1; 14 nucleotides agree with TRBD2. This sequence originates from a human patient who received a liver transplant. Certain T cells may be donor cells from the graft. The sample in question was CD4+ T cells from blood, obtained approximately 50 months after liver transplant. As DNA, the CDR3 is TGTGCCAGCAGCGTCCGGACTAGCGGGGGGAACAATGAGCAGTTCTTC. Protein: CASSVRTSGGNNEQFF.